This passage covers 20 T cell receptor beta chains from one sample sequenced in a study of spatial heterogeneity in lung cancer. Time point of the sample: sample taken at primary tumor resection. Unsorted samples of tumor, nontumor lung or frozen PBMC had their whole RNA sequenced. MiXCR, applied by TCRdb to the 5' RACE reads, yields one record per CDR3 protein. Among about 13,000 distinct CDR3 sequences listed, about 3.9% were seen once. This specimen consisted of PBMCs, obtained at surgery. These receptors originate from a male donor with early-stage non-small cell lung cancer.

This clonotype was detected ten times or more. This beta chain appears as a stray read in a library generated for alpha chains; its size is not informative. The chain couples TRBV6-2 or TRBV6-3 to TRBJ1-2; D might be TRBD1 (5 bases). V gave up 5 bases and J gave up 2 bases, with 9 bases separating them. CDR1 and CDR2 from the germline V gene are MNHEY and SVGEGT. This CDR3 contains 13 residues. The CDR3 DNA reads TGTGCCAGCAGTCAGACAGAAAACTATGGCTACACCTTC. This translates into CASSQTENYGYTF.

This clonotype has ten or more counts. Since it is a stray read in a library aimed at alpha chains, this beta chain has a size that is not meaningful. This chain joins TRBV10-3 and TRBJ1-3, with D tentatively TRBD1 (5 bases). Trimming removed 6 bases at V and 0 bases at J, with 9 bases between. This CDR3 comprises 14 residues. Germline CDR1 is ENHRY and CDR2 is SYGVKD. The CDR3 loop is CAIRDNSSGNTIYF. CDR3 nucleotides: TGTGCCATCAGGGACAACAGCTCTGGAAACACCATATATTTT.

This clonotype was seen repeatedly, ten times or more. Within a library made for alpha chains, this beta chain is off target, and its count is uninformative. The rearrangement links TRBV18 to TRBJ2-7, with TRBD2 identical over 10 bases. Germline-derived CDR1 and CDR2 are KGHSH and LQKENI. This CDR3 spans 17 amino acids. V shed 0 bases, J shed 1 base, and the junction held 6 bases outside the gene matches. The CDR3 loop is CASSPPVGTSDSYEQYF. In DNA form, the CDR3 reads TGTGCCAGCTCACCACCGGTGGGGACTAGCGATTCCTACGAGCAGTACTTC. The complete variable domain, with remaining parts taken from reference TRBV18 and TRBJ2-7, reads NAGVMQNPRHLVRRRGQEARLRCSPMKGHSHVYWYRQLPEEGLKFMVYLQKENIIDESGMPKERFSAEFPKEGPSILRIQQVVRGDSAAYFCASSPPVGTSDSYEQYFGPGTRLTVT.

For this clonotype: Since it is a stray read in a library aimed at alpha chains, this beta chain has a size that is not meaningful. The CDR3 DNA sequence: TGCGCCAGCAGCCCTCTCTCGGGAGGGCCCAATGAGCAGTTCTTC. Its protein is CASSPLSGGPNEQFF. The chain carries TRBV5-1 and TRBJ2-1, with 8 positions matching TRBD2. This CDR3 spans 15 amino acids. Trimming cost V 4 bases and J 6 bases; bases outside gene matches: 9. Germline-derived CDR1 and CDR2 are SGHRS and YFSETQ. The complete variable domain, with remaining parts taken from reference TRBV5-1 and TRBJ2-1, reads KAGVTQTPRYLIKTRGQQVTLSCSPISGHRSVSWYQQTPGQGLQFLFEYFSETQRNKGNFPGRFSGRQFSNSRSEMNVSTLELGDSALYLCASSPLSGGPNEQFFGPGTRLTVL.

This clonotype has a count of ten or more. This beta chain was picked up by a library intended for alpha chains and is off target, so its count carries little meaning. V is TRBV7-2 and J is TRBJ2-1; tentatively, D is TRBD1 (5 bases). The germline CDR1 and CDR2 sequences are SGHTA and FQGNSA. This CDR3 region has 15 residues. V gave up 1 base and J gave up 7 bases, with 14 bases separating them. The chain's CDR3 is CASSLGSWQGNEQFF. CDR3 DNA: TGTGCCAGCAGCTTAGGGTCTTGGCAGGGAAATGAGCAGTTCTTC.

This clonotype appeared many times. Since the library was made to target alpha chains, this beta chain is a stray read and its abundance is not meaningful. This sequence joins TRBV15 and TRBJ2-1, with D possibly being TRBD2 (6 bases). Trimming left V 0 bases short and J 9 bases short, with 12 bases between. CDR3 length: 14 residues. Germline CDR1 is LNHNV and CDR2 is YYDKDF (reference sequence). The CDR3 nucleotides are TGTGCCACCAGCAGAGAAGGGCGGGATAGTGAGCAGTTCTTC. Protein: CATSREGRDSEQFF.

This clonotype showed up many times. The size of this beta chain means little, since it is a stray read in a library made for alpha chains. The chain uses TRBV6-5 and TRBJ1-6; D perhaps matches TRBD1 (5 bases). The germline V and J ends were trimmed by 2 bases and 9 bases, with 14 bases remaining between them. The germline V gene encodes CDR1 MNHEY and CDR2 SVGAGI. The CDR3 runs 15 residues. This CDR3 is CASSYGAEVVSPLHF. In DNA form, the CDR3 reads TGTGCCAGCAGTTACGGGGCAGAAGTTGTTTCACCCCTCCACTTT.

This clonotype was counted many times. This beta chain is an unintended read in a library built for alpha chains; its size means little. V is TRBV6-2 or TRBV6-3 and J is TRBJ2-1; 9 positions agree with TRBD2. V lost 2 bases, J lost 1 base, and 15 bases stayed unmatched. There are 20 residues in the CDR3. CDR1 is MNHEY, CDR2 SVGEGT, per germline. CDR3 residues: CASSYAPRLAVPGSYNEQFF. CDR3 in DNA: TGTGCCAGCAGTTACGCCCCGAGACTAGCGGTCCCGGGGTCCTACAATGAGCAGTTCTTC.

Turning to this clonotype: Within a library made for alpha chains, this beta chain is off target, and its count is uninformative. V gene TRBV7-9 combines with J gene TRBJ1-2; 10 bases fit TRBD1. Losses at the gene ends were 5 bases for V and 8 bases for J; bases not matched to a gene: 5. Looked up from germline, CDR1 is SEHNR and CDR2 is FQNEAQ (reference sequence). The CDR3 runs to 13 residues. The CDR3 DNA reads as TGTGCCAGCAGCACCTCGGGACAGGGGGGCTACACCTTC. This translates into CASSTSGQGGYTF. Together with reference TRBV7-9 and TRBJ1-2, the CDR3 gives the full variable domain: DTGVSQNPRHKITKRGQNVTFRCDPISEHNRLYWYRQTLGQGPEFLTYFQNEAQLEKSRLLSDRFSAERPKGSFSTLEIQRTEQGDSAMYLCASSTSGQGGYTFGSGTRLTVV.

In this sample, this clonotype turned up many times. This beta chain lies outside the target of a library built for alpha chains; its clone size means little. The chain links TRBV27 to TRBJ1-2; 7 bases line up with TRBD1. The V segment lost 0 bases and the J segment 7 bases; nucleotides outside the gene matches: 2. The germline V gene has CDR1 MNHEY and CDR2 SMNVEV (reference sequence). This CDR3 is built from 13 residues. The CDR3 sequence is CASSLSGGGGYTF. The CDR3 region has the DNA TGTGCCAGCAGTTTATCAGGGGGCGGTGGCTACACCTTC.

There are many counts of this clonotype. A library prepared for alpha chains yielded this beta chain as an off-target read; its size is of little meaning. The chain is built from TRBV12-3 or TRBV12-4 and TRBJ2-1, with 10 bases identical to TRBD2. CDR3 length: 14 residues. V shed 5 bases, J shed 10 bases, and the junction held 8 bases outside the gene matches. In nucleotides, the CDR3 is TGTGCCAGCAGTCAGGGACTAGCGTGGGGGGAGCAGTTCTTC. Translating it yields CASSQGLAWGEQFF.

This clonotype was seen ten or more times. This beta chain turned up in a library designed for alpha chains; as an off-target read, its abundance says little. The chain uses TRBV5-8 and TRBJ2-3; 9 nucleotides agree with TRBD1. The germline V gene has CDR1 SGHTS and CDR2 YDEGEE. The J segment lost 4 bases and the V segment lost 5 bases, leaving 2 bases of the junction unmatched. CDR3 size: 13 residues. This CDR3 is CASRRTGADTQYF. As DNA, the CDR3 is TGTGCCAGCAGACGGACAGGGGCAGATACGCAGTATTTT.

This clonotype was found many times. Found in a library prepared for alpha chains, this beta chain is an off-target read, and its abundance has little meaning. This rearrangement joins TRBV4-1 to TRBJ2-5; D is perhaps TRBD1 or TRBD2 (5 bases each). V was clipped by 0 bases and J by 0 bases, with 11 bases between them. Germline-derived CDR1 and CDR2 are MGHRA and YSYEKL. The length of the CDR3 is 16 residues. CDR3 bases: TGCGCCAGCAGCCAAGAATGGGGACGGAACCAAGAGACCCAGTACTTC. Translation: CASSQEWGRNQETQYF.

This clonotype was seen a few times. In a library made to pick up alpha chains, this beta chain is a stray read with a size that means little. V usage is TRBV28 and J usage is TRBJ1-1; no firm D call. V shed 4 bases and J shed 0 bases, with 15 bases lying between them. This CDR3 spans 16 amino acids. Germline CDR1 MDHEN, CDR2 SYDVKM. The CDR3 nucleotides are TGTGCCAGCAGTTACCCGGTGAGAACCATGAACACTGAAGCTTTCTTT. Its protein product is CASSYPVRTMNTEAFF.

In this sample, this clonotype turned up many times. This beta chain represents an off-target read in a library built for alpha chains; its size is of limited meaning. The chain recombines TRBV7-2 with TRBJ2-1; 10 bases fit TRBD2. The germline CDR1 and CDR2 sequences are SGHTA and FQGNSA. The CDR3 runs to 14 residues. The trim removed 6 bases at V and 12 bases at J, leaving 11 bases unmatched. CDR3 sequence (DNA): TGTGCCAGCAGTGAAGGGCTAGCGGGAGATGTGCAGTTCTTC. It encodes CASSEGLAGDVQFF.

This clonotype was counted ten times or more. The library was designed around alpha chains, so this beta chain is a stray read whose abundance carries little weight. The chain links TRBV7-2 to TRBJ1-1; no reliable D call. This CDR3 region has 11 residues. Trimming took 6 bases from V and 2 from J, leaving 4 bases between them. Germline CDR1 and CDR2: SGHTA and FQGNSA. CDR3 nucleotide sequence: TGTGCCAGCAGGGATAACACTGAAGCTTTCTTT. Encoded protein: CASRDNTEAFF.

This clonotype was recorded at least ten times. This beta chain slipped into a library made for alpha chains as a stray read, so its size is not meaningful. The V call is TRBV2, the J call TRBJ2-4; D might be TRBD2 (5 bases). Per germline, CDR1 SNHLY and CDR2 FYNNEI. This CDR3 comprises 16 residues. The V and J ends lost 6 bases and 5 bases respectively, with 20 bases between them. The chain's CDR3 is CASRRLSRLGENIQYF. Here the CDR3 DNA reads TGTGCCAGCAGACGACTAAGCCGTTTGGGAGAAAACATTCAGTACTTC.

This clonotype was seen many times. This beta chain is a stray sequence in a library constructed for alpha chains; its clone size is not meaningful. The chain links TRBV5-1 to TRBJ2-7, with D uncertain. This CDR3 has 16 residues. Germline values: CDR1 SGHRS, CDR2 YFSETQ. V lost 4 bases, J lost 1 base, and 18 bases lay in between. The CDR3 DNA is TGCGCCAGCAGCCAGCGTGGGGAATACCTTTCCTACGAGCAGTACTTC. Its translation: CASSQRGEYLSYEQYF. The entire variable domain, with the rest obtained from reference TRBV5-1 and TRBJ2-7, is as follows: KAGVTQTPRYLIKTRGQQVTLSCSPISGHRSVSWYQQTPGQGLQFLFEYFSETQRNKGNFPGRFSGRQFSNSRSEMNVSTLELGDSALYLCASSQRGEYLSYEQYFGPGTRLTVT.

This clonotype is medium-sized. As an off-target read in a library built for alpha chains, this beta chain has a frequency of little significance. CDR3 residues: CASSRDRSGANVLTF. The CDR3 DNA follows: TGTGCCAGCAGCCGGGACAGATCTGGGGCCAACGTCCTGACTTTC. V usage is TRBV7-2 and J usage is TRBJ2-6; TRBD1 matches 7 bases. This CDR3 spans 15 amino acids. The junction had 2 bases not matched to a gene; V was cut back by 5 bases and J by 1 base. Looked up from germline, CDR1 is SGHTA and CDR2 is FQGNSA.

This clonotype was detected ten times or more. Since it is a stray read in a library aimed at alpha chains, this beta chain has a size that is not meaningful. This chain joins TRBV23-1 and TRBJ2-3; 10 bases agree with TRBD2. TRBV23-1 is known as an ORF, though its function is uncertain. J lost 2 bases, V lost 0 bases, and 14 bases had no gene match. The CDR3 length is 20 residues. The CDR3 sequence is CASSQSPSGRAGVFTDTQYF. Here the CDR3 DNA reads TGCGCCAGCAGTCAATCGCCAAGCGGGAGGGCCGGGGTGTTCACAGATACGCAGTATTTT.